These T cell receptor beta chains were read from a single sample in a study of cytomegalovirus exposure and HLA in healthy donors. Using immunoSEQ multiplex PCR, the repertoire was profiled, and TCRdb retains in-frame clones only, with some absent. The table lists about 130,000 clones, nearly 85% of them singletons, with more than 0.9% in the top ten. Sequenced material: PBMCs. The receptor source for this set is a boy aged 5-17 years in good health and CMV-seronegative. The CDR3 runs from the conserved cysteine through the conserved F or W. A D gene is named only where the DNA matches it firmly. Size is stated for part of the rows, as once, few or many counts, or as a class when the clone is expanded.

TRBV2	TRBJ2-2	TRBD1	-	CASSPPGQGVSPGELFF	TGTGCCAGCAGTCCGCCGGGACAGGGCGTCTCCCCCGGGGAGCTGTTTTTT
TRBV11-2	TRBJ1-2	-	-	CASSFRGFSYGYTF	TGTGCCAGCAGCTTTAGGGGTTTTAGCTATGGCTACACCTTC
TRBV9	TRBJ2-5	-	-	CASSEGVRETQYF	TGTGCCAGCAGCGAAGGGGTAAGGGAGACCCAGTACTTC
TRBV9	TRBJ1-2	-	once	CASSVGPSSNYGYTF	TGTGCCAGCAGCGTAGGTCCGTCGTCTAACTATGGCTACACCTTC
TRBV7-2	TRBJ1-3	TRBD1	-	CASSFGQGSGNTIYF	TGTGCCAGCAGCTTCGGACAGGGCTCTGGAAACACCATATATTTT
TRBV30	TRBJ1-1	-	few	CAWGTGMNTEAFF	TGTGCCTGGGGTACAGGAATGAACACTGAAGCTTTCTTT
TRBV10-3	TRBJ1-5	-	once	CAISRAGAGADGNQPQHF	TGTGCCATCAGCAGGGCCGGGGCAGGGGCGGATGGCAATCAGCCCCAGCATTTT
TRBV7-2	TRBJ2-2	-	-	CASSLVSSGATGELFF	TGTGCCAGCAGCTTAGTCTCATCGGGAGCCACCGGGGAGCTGTTTTTT
TRBV19	TRBJ2-2	-	-	CASSMMSGGTGELFF	TGTGCCAGTAGTATGATGAGTGGGGGGACCGGGGAGCTGTTTTTT
TRBV9	TRBJ2-5	TRBD2	-	CASSAGTSGRQETQYF	TGTGCCAGCAGCGCCGGGACTAGCGGGAGGCAAGAGACCCAGTACTTC
TRBV5-8	TRBJ2-3	-	-	CASSFQGTDTQYF	TGTGCCAGCAGCTTTCAGGGGACAGATACGCAGTATTTT
TRBV19	TRBJ1-1	TRBD1	once	CASSIQGAARAEAFF	TGTGCCAGTAGTATTCAGGGGGCGGCTCGGGCTGAAGCTTTCTTT
TRBV7-9	TRBJ1-5	-	-	CASSAPGGGSRDQPQHF	TGTGCCAGCAGCGCCCCCGGGGGAGGCAGCCGTGATCAGCCCCAGCATTTT
TRBV30	TRBJ2-7	-	-	CARSGEPYEQYF	TGTGCCAGGAGCGGAGAGCCATACGAGCAGTACTTC
TRBV18	TRBJ1-4	TRBD1	many	CASSLSGGRDEKLFF	TGTGCCAGCTCACTTTCAGGGGGCCGGGACGAAAAACTGTTTTTT
TRBV29-1	TRBJ1-1	-	-	CSVVLTEAFF	TGCAGCGTTGTCCTCACTGAAGCTTTCTTT
TRBV7-9	TRBJ1-5	TRBD1	-	CASSLGGTGLTPQHF	TGTGCCAGCAGCTTAGGCGGGACAGGGCTTACGCCCCAGCATTTT
TRBV2	TRBJ2-1	TRBD2	few	CASRPGLGIDEQFF	TGTGCCAGCAGACCGGGACTAGGCATCGATGAGCAGTTCTTC
TRBV5-4	TRBJ1-5	-	-	CASSLGLQGPQHF	TGTGCCAGCAGCTTGGGCTTACAGGGGCCCCAGCATTTT
TRBV27	TRBJ2-7	TRBD2	-	CASSFGGSASQYF	TGTGCCAGCAGTTTTGGCGGGAGTGCCTCGCAGTACTTC
TRBV30	TRBJ2-7	-	-	CAWSIGEDYEQYF	TGTGCCTGGAGTATAGGGGAAGACTACGAGCAGTACTTC
TRBV4-1	TRBJ1-1	-	-	CATGDYDTEAFF	TGCGCGACGGGAGATTATGACACTGAAGCTTTCTTT
TRBV5-6	TRBJ2-1	TRBD2	-	CASSLASSGHNEQFF	TGTGCCAGCAGCTTGGCGTCTAGCGGACACAATGAGCAGTTCTTC
TRBV6-5	TRBJ2-3	-	few	CASSSSGGGSTDTQYF	TGTGCCAGCAGTTCCTCTGGAGGCGGATCCACAGATACGCAGTATTTT
TRBV6-1	TRBJ1-2	-	few	CASSEQGFYGYTF	TGTGCCAGCAGTGAACAGGGTTTTTATGGCTACACCTTC
TRBV27	TRBJ2-5	TRBD1	-	CASSWTGGGETQYF	TGTGCCAGCAGTTGGACAGGGGGCGGGGAGACCCAGTACTTC
TRBV6-5	TRBJ1-1	-	-	CASSRRDTEAFF	TGTGCCAGCAGTAGGAGAGATACTGAAGCTTTCTTT
TRBV7-2	TRBJ2-3	TRBD2	-	CASSPTSGGHTDTQYF	TGTGCCAGCAGCCCTACTAGCGGGGGCCACACAGATACGCAGTATTTT
TRBV6-5	TRBJ2-5	TRBD2	-	CASSYKRGVQETQYF	TGTGCCAGCAGTTACAAGCGGGGGGTCCAAGAGACCCAGTACTTC
TRBV5-1	TRBJ2-1	TRBD2	-	CASSLDSGMQFF	TGCGCCAGCAGCTTGGACAGCGGGATGCAGTTCTTC
TRBV27	TRBJ1-5	-	-	CASSLSVNPGQPQHF	TGTGCCAGCAGTTTATCAGTGAATCCGGGTCAGCCCCAGCATTTT
TRBV7-6	TRBJ2-1	TRBD2	-	CASSLAGLAEAGHEQFF	TGTGCCAGCAGCTTAGCCGGACTAGCGGAGGCGGGCCATGAGCAGTTCTTC
TRBV9	TRBJ1-1	-	few	CASSEAGSSNTEAFF	TGTGCCAGCAGCGAGGCCGGGAGTTCAAACACTGAAGCTTTCTTT
TRBV6-4	TRBJ2-1	TRBD2	-	CASSETGGEQFF	TGTGCCAGCAGTGAAACGGGAGGTGAGCAGTTCTTC
TRBV11-2	TRBJ1-1	-	-	CASSLSMNTEAFF	TGTGCCAGCAGCCTATCTATGAACACTGAAGCTTTCTTT
TRBV30	TRBJ1-4	-	once	CAWSPVNEKLFF	TGTGCCTGGAGCCCCGTGAATGAAAAACTGTTTTTT
TRBV7-9	TRBJ2-1	TRBD2	once	CASSGLAGGNNEQFF	TGTGCCAGCAGCGGATTAGCGGGAGGAAACAATGAGCAGTTCTTC
TRBV4-3	TRBJ2-7	TRBD2	once	CASSQDMGLAYEQYF	TGCGCCAGCAGCCAAGATATGGGACTAGCCTACGAGCAGTACTTC
TRBV4-2	TRBJ2-7	-	-	CASSQAATASEQYF	TGTGCCAGCAGCCAAGCGGCGACGGCTAGCGAGCAGTACTTC
TRBV29-1	TRBJ2-5	-	-	CSGRNRLEETQYF	TGCAGCGGAAGGAACCGACTTGAAGAGACCCAGTACTTC
TRBV18	TRBJ1-2	TRBD1	-	CASSPQYRGSYGYTF	TGTGCCAGCTCACCACAGTACAGGGGTAGCTATGGCTACACCTTC
TRBV7-3	TRBJ2-3	TRBD2	-	CASSAHPGGADTQYF	TGTGCCAGCAGCGCTCACCCCGGGGGGGCAGATACGCAGTATTTT
TRBV5-4	TRBJ2-2	-	-	CASSLASSTGELFF	TGTGCCAGCAGCTTGGCGTCTAGCACTGGGGAGCTGTTTTTT
TRBV5-1	TRBJ2-7	TRBD2	-	CASSLAFSVSGRAPEQYF	TGCGCCAGCAGCTTGGCTTTTTCGGTTAGCGGGAGGGCGCCCGAGCAGTACTTC
TRBV30	TRBJ2-2	-	-	CAWNQERAGELFF	TGTGCCTGGAACCAGGAGAGGGCCGGGGAGCTGTTTTTT
TRBV30	TRBJ2-3	TRBD2	-	CAWSLTSGRTDTQYF	TGTGCCTGGAGTCTGACCAGCGGGAGAACAGATACGCAGTATTTT
TRBV4-2	TRBJ2-5	TRBD2	-	CASSQLGLAGLETQYF	TGTGCCAGCAGCCAATTGGGACTAGCGGGACTAGAGACCCAGTACTTC
TRBV5-6	TRBJ2-1	TRBD2	few	CASSSPGLAGPEQFF	TGTGCCAGCAGCTCCCCGGGACTAGCGGGACCTGAGCAGTTCTTC
TRBV5-6	TRBJ1-2	TRBD1	-	CASSSTGAGYGYTF	TGTGCCAGCAGCTCGACAGGGGCGGGCTATGGCTACACCTTC
TRBV5-1	TRBJ1-1	TRBD1	-	CASSFGTGWRTEAFF	TGCGCCAGCAGCTTTGGGACAGGGTGGAGGACTGAAGCTTTCTTT
TRBV7-9	TRBJ1-1	-	-	CASSSTRRDTEAFF	TGTGCCAGCAGCTCCACCCGACGGGACACTGAAGCTTTCTTT
TRBV27	TRBJ1-1	TRBD1	-	CASRITGETEAFF	TGTGCCAGCAGGATAACAGGGGAGACTGAAGCTTTCTTT
TRBV12-5	TRBJ1-2	-	-	CASGLFRLYGYTF	TGTGCTAGTGGTTTGTTCCGTCTCTATGGCTACACCTTC
TRBV19	TRBJ1-2	-	-	CASSPREGGYTF	TGTGCCAGTAGTCCCAGGGAGGGTGGCTACACCTTC
TRBV7-2	TRBJ1-5	-	-	CASSLIGGMGQPQHF	TGTGCCAGCAGCTTAATTGGGGGGATGGGACAGCCCCAGCATTTT
TRBV5-4	TRBJ2-2	-	-	CASSLAGGELFF	TGTGCCAGCAGCTTGGCCGGCGGGGAGCTGTTTTTT
TRBV30	TRBJ1-4	TRBD1	-	CAWRGTGREKLFF	TGTGCCTGGAGGGGGACAGGGAGGGAAAAACTGTTTTTT
TRBV13	TRBJ2-7	-	-	CASSLGAAYEQYF	TGTGCCAGCAGCTTGGGCGCAGCCTACGAGCAGTACTTC
TRBV6-5	TRBJ2-2	TRBD2	once	CASSESGSSWELFF	TGTGCCAGCAGTGAAAGCGGGAGTAGTTGGGAGCTGTTTTTT